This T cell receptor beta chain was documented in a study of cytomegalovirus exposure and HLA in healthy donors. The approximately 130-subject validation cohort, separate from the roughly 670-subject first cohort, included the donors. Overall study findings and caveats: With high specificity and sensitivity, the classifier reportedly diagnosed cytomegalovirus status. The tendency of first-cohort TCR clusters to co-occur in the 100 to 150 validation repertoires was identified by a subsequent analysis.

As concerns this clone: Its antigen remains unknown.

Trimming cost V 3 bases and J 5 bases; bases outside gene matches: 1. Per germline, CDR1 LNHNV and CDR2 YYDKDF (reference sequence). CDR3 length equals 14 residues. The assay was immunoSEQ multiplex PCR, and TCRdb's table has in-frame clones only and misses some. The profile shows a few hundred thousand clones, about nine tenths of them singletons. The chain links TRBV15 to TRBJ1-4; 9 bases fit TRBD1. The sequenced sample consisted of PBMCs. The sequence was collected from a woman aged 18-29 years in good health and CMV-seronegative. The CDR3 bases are TGTGCCACCAGCAGGGGACAGGGAAATGAAAAACTGTTTTTT. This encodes CATSRGQGNEKLFF.